This T cell receptor beta chain was captured by sequencing in a study of tumor-infiltrating lymphocytes in localized non-small cell lung cancer. Turning to the study itself: Patients included smokers and never-smokers with various histologies, some sampled after neoadjuvant chemotherapy.

Only in-frame clones appear in the TCRdb table, and some are missing; sequencing was by immunoSEQ multiplex PCR. This sample yields 15,000 to 20,000 clones, of which around 73% are seen a single time; roughly 4% belongs to the top ten. General study findings and limits: Not all patients were TCR sequenced, owing to tissue quantity. TCRbeta sequencing showed higher T cell infiltration in tumors than uninvolved lung. No link was found between tumor T-cell fraction and recurrence-free survival.

Details on this clone: Its antigen remains unknown.

Specimen: lung tumor tissue. The receptor was isolated from a human donor with non-small cell lung cancer.

Written as DNA, the CDR3 is TGCGCCAGCAGCTTACAGGGGGCTCGGGGCACAGATACGCAGTATTTT. It is translated as CASSLQGARGTDTQYF. This chain links TRBV5-1 with TRBJ2-3; 9 bases align to TRBD1. The CDR3 has 16 residues. After removal of 2 bases from V and 1 base from J, the junction contained 5 bases not matched to a gene. The germline CDR1 and CDR2 sequences are SGHRS and YFSETQ.